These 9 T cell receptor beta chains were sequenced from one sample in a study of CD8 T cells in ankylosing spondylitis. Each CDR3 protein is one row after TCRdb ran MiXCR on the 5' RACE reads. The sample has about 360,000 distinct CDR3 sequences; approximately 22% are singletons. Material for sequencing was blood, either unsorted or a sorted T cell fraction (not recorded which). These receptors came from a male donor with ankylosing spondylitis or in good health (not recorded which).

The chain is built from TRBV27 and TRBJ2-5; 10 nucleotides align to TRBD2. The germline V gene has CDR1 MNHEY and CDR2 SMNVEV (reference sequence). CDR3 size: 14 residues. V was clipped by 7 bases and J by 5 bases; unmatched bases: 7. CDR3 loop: CASNTAGGRETQYF. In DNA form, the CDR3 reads TGTGCCAGCAACACAGCGGGGGGGCGTGAGACCCAGTACTTC.

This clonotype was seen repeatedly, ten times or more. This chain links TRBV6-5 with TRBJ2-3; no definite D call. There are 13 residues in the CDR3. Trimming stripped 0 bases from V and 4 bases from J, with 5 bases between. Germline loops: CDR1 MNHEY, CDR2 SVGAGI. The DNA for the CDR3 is TGTGCCAGCAGTTACTCGAGAGCAGATACGCAGTATTTT. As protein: CASSYSRADTQYF.

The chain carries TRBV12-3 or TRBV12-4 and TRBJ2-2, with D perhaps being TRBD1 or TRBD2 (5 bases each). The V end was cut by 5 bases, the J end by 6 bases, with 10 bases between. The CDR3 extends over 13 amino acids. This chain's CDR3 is CASSGGSAGELFF. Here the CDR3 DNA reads TGTGCCAGCAGTGGGGGTTCGGCCGGGGAGCTGTTTTTT.

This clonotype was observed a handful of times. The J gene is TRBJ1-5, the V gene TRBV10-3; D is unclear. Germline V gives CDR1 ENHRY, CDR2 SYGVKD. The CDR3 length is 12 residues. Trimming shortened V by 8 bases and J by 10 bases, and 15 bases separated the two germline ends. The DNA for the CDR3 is TGTGCCATCTTTAACCATTTAAAACCCCAGCATTTT. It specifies CAIFNHLKPQHF.

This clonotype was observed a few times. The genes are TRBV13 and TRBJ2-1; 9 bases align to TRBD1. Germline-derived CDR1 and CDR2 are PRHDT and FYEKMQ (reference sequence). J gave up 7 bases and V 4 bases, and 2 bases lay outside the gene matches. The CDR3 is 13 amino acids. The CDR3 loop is CASSSGQGNEQFF. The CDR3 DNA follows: TGTGCCAGCAGCTCGGGACAGGGAAATGAGCAGTTCTTC.

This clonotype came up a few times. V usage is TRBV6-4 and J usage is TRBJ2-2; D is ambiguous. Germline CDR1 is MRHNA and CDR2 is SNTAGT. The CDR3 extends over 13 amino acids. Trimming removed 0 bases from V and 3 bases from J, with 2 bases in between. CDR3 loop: CASSDSDTGELFF. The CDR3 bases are TGTGCCAGCAGTGACTCGGACACCGGGGAGCTGTTTTTT.

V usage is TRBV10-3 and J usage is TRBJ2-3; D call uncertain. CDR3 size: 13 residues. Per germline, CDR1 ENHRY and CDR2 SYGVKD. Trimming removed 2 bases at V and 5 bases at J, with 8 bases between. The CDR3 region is CAISEDVGDTQYF. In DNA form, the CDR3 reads TGTGCCATCAGTGAGGACGTGGGAGATACGCAGTATTTT.

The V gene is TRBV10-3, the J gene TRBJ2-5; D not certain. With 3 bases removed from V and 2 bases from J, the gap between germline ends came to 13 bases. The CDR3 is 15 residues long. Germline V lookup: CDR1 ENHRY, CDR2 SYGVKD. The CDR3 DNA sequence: TGTGCCATCAGTGATAAAGGACCGAAACAAGAGACCCAGTACTTC. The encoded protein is CAISDKGPKQETQYF.

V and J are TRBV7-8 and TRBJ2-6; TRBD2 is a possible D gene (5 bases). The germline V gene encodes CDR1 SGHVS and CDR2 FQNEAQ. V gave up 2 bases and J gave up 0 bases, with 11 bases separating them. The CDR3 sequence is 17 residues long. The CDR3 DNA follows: TGTGCCAGCAGCTTAAGAGGGTTGAGCTCTGGGGCCAACGTCCTGACTTTC. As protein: CASSLRGLSSGANVLTF.